The clone carrying this TCR beta chain was picked up a small number of times. Antigen unknown. V was shortened by 6 bases and J by 1 base, with 10 bases between the two germline ends. Germline CDR1 MRHNA, CDR2 SNTAGT. This CDR3 is built from 14 residues. As processed by the authors: The study's classifier, a distant-metastasis tool for papillary thyroid cancer, was built using CDR3 differences across clinicopathological groups. TCRdb reassembled clones from the PCR reads with MiXCR. The V and J calls and clone size are TCRdb's, not the authors'. The data show tens of thousands of clones, approximately 20% seen once. Treatment of any kind had been given to no patient before thyroid surgery. The data are from a study of metastatic and nonmetastatic thyroid tumors. Study-wide background: Samples came from malignant and benign thyroid patients, and repertoires were compared across blood and tumor or nodule tissue.

Regarding the study as a whole: The study reportedly found significantly higher TCR beta diversity in malignant thyroid tumors than benign nodules, in blood and tumor.

The sample consisted of blood. This TCR derives from a female donor with papillary thyroid cancer or a benign thyroid nodule (not recorded which). Some clones in this sample may be carry-over from other donors' samples. The V and J genes are TRBV6-4 and TRBJ1-5; the D is unclear. The CDR3 sequence is CASRTSLSNQPQHF. The CDR3 DNA sequence: TGTGCCAGCAGGACTAGCTTGAGCAATCAGCCCCAGCATTTT.